A single sample is the source of the 18 T cell receptor beta chains below, sequenced in a study of Ad26.COV2.S vaccination and SARS-CoV-2 variants. The protocol was immunoSEQ multiplex PCR, while the TCRdb copy is restricted to in-frame clones and leaves out a portion. This repertoire shows some 390,000 clones, about 89% found once; its top ten account for 1.9%. Regarding treatment: some 20 received Ad26.COV2.S at low or high dose, single or two shots; roughly five received placebo; per-sample allocation not given. Sampling was performed 63 days after the first vaccine or placebo injection. Here the sequenced sample was peripheral blood, taken in a trial of Ad26.COV2.S vaccine versus placebo. These receptor sequences come from a person aged 18-65 years who received the Ad26.COV2.S COVID-19 vaccine or a placebo.

The chain employs TRBV5-4 and TRBJ2-1, with D perhaps matching TRBD2 (5 bases). V gave up 1 base and J gave up 1 base, with 6 bases separating them. Germline V gene sequence: CDR1 SGHNT, CDR2 YYREEE (reference sequence). The CDR3 length is 14 residues. The CDR3, as DNA: TGTGCCAGCAGCTTGACGGGATCCTACAATGAGCAGTTCTTC. Translated, it gives CASSLTGSYNEQFF.

In its sample, this clone was seen once. The rearrangement links TRBV6-5 to TRBJ1-5; the D is unclear. V lost 0 bases, J lost 0 bases, and 6 bases lay in between. Germline V gives CDR1 MNHEY, CDR2 SVGAGI. The CDR3 covers 15 residues. CDR3 sequence reads: CASSYSIDSNQPQHF. DNA of the CDR3: TGTGCCAGCAGTTACTCGATTGATAGCAATCAGCCCCAGCATTTT.

The chain has TRBV7-9 and TRBJ2-1; 10 positions agree with TRBD2. Germline CDR1 is SEHNR and CDR2 is FQNEAQ (reference sequence). CDR3 length: 16 residues. Unmatched junction bases numbered 7, after V lost 5 bases and J lost 3 bases. In DNA, the CDR3 is TGTGCCAGCAGCCCACGGGGACTAGCGCTCTACAATGAGCAGTTCTTC. This gives the protein CASSPRGLALYNEQFF.

This rearrangement joins TRBV7-3 to TRBJ2-1; D is possibly TRBD2 (6 bases). From germline, CDR1 is SGHTA and CDR2 FQGTGA. Trimming cost V 6 bases and J 1 base, with 7 bases left between them. The CDR3 is 13 residues long. DNA for the CDR3: TGTGCCAGCAGTAGCGGTTCCTACAATGAGCAGTTCTTC. Encoded protein: CASSSGSYNEQFF.

This chain connects TRBV7-9 to TRBJ2-2; D is undetermined. The CDR3 has 13 residues. Trimming cost V 5 bases and J 5 bases, with 9 bases left between them. Germline values: CDR1 SEHNR, CDR2 FQNEAQ (reference sequence). The CDR3 region has the DNA TGTGCCAGCAGCCCCGGTAAGACCGGGGAGCTGTTTTTT. Translating it yields CASSPGKTGELFF.

The count of this clone is one. The chain couples TRBV30 to TRBJ1-2; 7 bases agree with TRBD1. Germline assignment: CDR1 GTSNPN and CDR2 SVGIG (reference sequence). The CDR3 sequence is 17 residues long. Trimming took 5 bases from V and 4 from J; bases not matched to a gene: 19. The CDR3 region is CAWGAPPTRGPRYGYTF. The CDR3 DNA follows: TGTGCCTGGGGGGCCCCACCCACGAGGGGGCCTCGCTATGGCTACACCTTC.

The V call is TRBV10-3, the J call TRBJ2-7; maybe TRBD1 (5 bases). Germline CDR1 and CDR2: ENHRY and SYGVKD. There are 13 residues in the CDR3. CDR3 region: CVAQAGASYEQYF. For the CDR3, the DNA is TGTGTGGCCCAGGCTGGGGCTTCCTACGAGCAGTACTTC.

This rearrangement joins TRBV5-1 to TRBJ2-6; TRBD1 matches 9 bases. Germline CDR1 is SGHRS and CDR2 is YFSETQ. CDR3 length equals 17 residues. V lost 4 bases, J lost 4 bases, and 9 bases stayed unmatched. CDR3 sequence (DNA): TGCGCCAGCAGCCTGATGACAGGGGGGATCGGGGCCAACGTCCTGACTTTC. Amino acids: CASSLMTGGIGANVLTF. Full variable domain (missing parts from reference TRBV5-1 and TRBJ2-6): KAGVTQTPRYLIKTRGQQVTLSCSPISGHRSVSWYQQTPGQGLQFLFEYFSETQRNKGNFPGRFSGRQFSNSRSEMNVSTLELGDSALYLCASSLMTGGIGANVLTFGAGSRLTVL.

The gene calls are TRBV10-3 and TRBJ1-2; TRBD1 matches at 9 bases. Germline-derived CDR1 and CDR2 are ENHRY and SYGVKD. The CDR3 extends over 12 amino acids. V trimming: 10 bases; J trimming: 5 bases; junction bases outside the gene matches: 5. As DNA, the CDR3 is TGTGCCAGCGAGACAGGGGGATATGGCTACACCTTC. This translates into CASETGGYGYTF.

This clone was picked up a small number of times. The chain recombines TRBV24-1 with TRBJ2-3; 10 bases are a match to TRBD1. Per the germline V gene, CDR1 is KGHDR and CDR2 is SFDVKD. CDR3 length: 14 residues. The V and J ends lost 9 bases and 3 bases, in that order; junction bases with no gene match: 5. The CDR3 DNA is TGTGCCACCGTACGGGACAGGGGTACAGATACGCAGTATTTT. Translated: CATVRDRGTDTQYF.

This chain links TRBV13 with TRBJ2-2, with a weak D call TRBD2 (6 bases). The V gene lost 4 bases and the J gene lost 11 bases, with 11 bases spanning the gap. The CDR3 totals 12 residues. Germline-derived CDR1 and CDR2 are PRHDT and FYEKMQ (reference sequence). CDR3 in amino acids: CASSSGTFELFF. As DNA, the CDR3 is TGTGCCAGCAGCTCCGGGACTTTCGAGCTGTTTTTT.

The genes are TRBV4-3 and TRBJ2-6, with D uncertain. The V gene's germline CDR1 is LGHNA and CDR2 YSLEER. CDR3 length: 17 residues. V lost 4 bases to trimming and J lost 0 bases, with 13 bases between them. The CDR3 reads CASSLGIVSSGANVLTF. DNA for the CDR3: TGCGCCAGCAGCCTTGGGATTGTTAGCTCTGGGGCCAACGTCCTGACTTTC.

This rearrangement joins TRBV9 to TRBJ2-1; the match to TRBD2 covers 11 bases. V shed 2 bases, J shed 9 bases, and the junction held 7 bases outside the gene matches. The CDR3 is 15 residues long. CDR1 is SGDLS and CDR2 is YYNGEE in the germline V gene. The CDR3: CASSVGLAGVGEQFF. In nucleotides, the CDR3 is TGTGCCAGCAGCGTCGGACTAGCGGGTGTAGGTGAGCAGTTCTTC.

V usage is TRBV10-2 and J usage is TRBJ2-7; 10 bases are a match to TRBD2. CDR1 and CDR2 (germline): WSHSY, SAAADI. The CDR3 consists of 15 residues. Trimming cost V 2 bases and J 5 bases; bases outside gene matches: 6. CDR3 bases: TGCGCCAGCAGTGAGGGCCTAGCGGGAGTAGACGAGCAGTACTTC. Translated: CASSEGLAGVDEQYF.

The rearrangement uses TRBV5-1 and TRBJ2-5, with TRBD1 matching over 8 bases. The CDR3 is made up of 15 amino acids. Germline V gene data show CDR1 as SGHRS and CDR2 as YFSETQ. The trim removed 0 bases at V and 5 bases at J, leaving 6 bases unmatched. Here the CDR3 reads CASSLGHTGGETQYF. CDR3 nucleotides: TGCGCCAGCAGCTTGGGTCACACAGGGGGGGAGACCCAGTACTTC. The full variable domain, completed using reference TRBV5-1 and TRBJ2-5, is KAGVTQTPRYLIKTRGQQVTLSCSPISGHRSVSWYQQTPGQGLQFLFEYFSETQRNKGNFPGRFSGRQFSNSRSEMNVSTLELGDSALYLCASSLGHTGGETQYFGPGTRLLVL.

The chain links TRBV6-5 to TRBJ1-3, with 8 bases that match TRBD1. In germline, CDR1 is MNHEY, CDR2 SVGAGI. This CDR3 comprises 14 residues. V was pared by 7 bases and J by 4 bases, with 6 bases of the junction left unmatched. The CDR3 reads CASTGQGRGNTIYF. CDR3 in DNA: TGTGCCAGCACCGGACAGGGTAGGGGAAACACCATATATTTT.

The rearrangement uses TRBV30 and TRBJ2-7; 8 nucleotides align to TRBD2. CDR1 and CDR2 (germline): GTSNPN, SVGIG (reference sequence). With V trimmed by 5 bases and J by 7 bases, 10 bases remained unmatched. The CDR3 length is 13 residues. The chain's CDR3 is CAWRSGGPGEQYF. In nucleotides, the CDR3 is TGTGCCTGGCGGTCGGGAGGGCCGGGGGAGCAGTACTTC.

With respect to this clone: The same CDR3 can be traced to other DNA sequences in this sample. The DNA of the CDR3 is TGTGCCAGCAGCTTAGGGACTAGTGGAAATGAGCAGTTCTTC. Protein: CASSLGTSGNEQFF. This rearrangement joins TRBV7-9 to TRBJ2-1; 7 bases fit TRBD2. Trimming cost V 1 base and J 7 bases; bases outside gene matches: 4. This CDR3 spans 14 amino acids. CDR1 and CDR2 from the germline V gene are SEHNR and FQNEAQ (reference sequence).